The sequence of this T cell receptor (beta chain) was determined in a study of OX40 agonist ivuxolimab in advanced cancers. Study-level points and caveats: Clonal expansion in partial responders at 0.1-3.0 mg/kg ranked among the lowest. It was also the case that some nonresponders had low normalized T-cell clonal expansion. Researchers did not determine the expanded peripheral T cells' antigen specificity.

The CDR3 has 15 residues. V trimming: 2 bases; J trimming: 6 bases; junction bases outside the gene matches: 5. Germline-derived CDR1 and CDR2 are MNHNS and SASEGT. Comments on this clone: What it binds is not known.

The method was immunoSEQ multiplex PCR; TCRdb's version includes in-frame clones alone and lacks a portion of them. Of 95,000 or so clones listed, 92% are singletons. Sequenced here: CD4+ or CD8+ T cells sorted from blood, sampled in a trial of the OX40 agonist ivuxolimab. This receptor was identified in an adult with an advanced solid tumor such as melanoma, head and neck, liver or kidney cancer. The J gene is TRBJ2-3, the V gene TRBV6-1; 10 bases match TRBD2. DNA of the CDR3: TGTGCCAGCAGTGAAACAAGCGGGAGGGCGGATACGCAGTATTTT. As protein: CASSETSGRADTQYF.